This T cell receptor beta chain was captured by sequencing in a study of CD8 T cells in Susac syndrome. Overall study results and limits: It was acknowledged in the study that the number of individuals who were included in its TCR sequencing and HLA analysis was relatively small.

Random hexamers were used to reverse transcribe an amount of about 0.45 to 1 ug RNA. Multiplex immunoSEQ PCR targeted 54 Vbeta and 13 Jbeta TCR beta segments. Each CDR3 protein gets one entry after TCRdb re-called the immunoSEQ multiplex PCR reads with MiXCR. This table holds 350,000 to 550,000 distinct CDR3 sequences, 75% to 90% found once. Sequencing of TCR beta, carried out with a high-throughput approach, was applied to CD8+ and CD4+ T cells from the blood. A word on this clonotype: Its antigen is undetermined.

Sequences were obtained from CD8+ T cells from PBMCs. This sequence originates from a human donor with multiple sclerosis.

This chain's CDR3 is CASSISRDRVVYSPLHF. CDR3 nucleotides: TGTGCCAGCAGTATAAGCAGGGATAGGGTAGTATATTCACCCCTCCACTTT. The chain carries TRBV11-2 and TRBJ1-6, with D tentatively TRBD1 (5 bases). Between the trimmed V and J ends, which lost 6 bases and 8 bases, there was a span of 23 bases. This CDR3 is 17 amino acids long. The germline V gene has CDR1 SGHAT and CDR2 FQNNGV.